What follows are 13 T cell receptor beta chains derived from one specimen sequenced in a study of regulatory T cells in long-lasting Graves disease. Researchers made TCR beta libraries by using iRepertoire HTBI primers and running Arm-PCR on CDR3 regions. TCRdb re-derived calls from the multiplex PCR reads in MiXCR, one entry per CDR3 protein. The profile covers about half a million distinct CDR3 sequences, with less than 25% appearing a single time and 10% to 15% taken by the ten largest. Described time point: persistent/refractory GD, antithyroid drugs over 5 years with positive TRAb. PBMC-derived RNA was used for the TCR library. Material: peripheral blood mononuclear cells (PBMCs), obtained when the disease was refractory, from a patient treated with antithyroid drugs. Source of these receptors: a female donor with Graves disease.

This clonotype was seen many times. This chain uses TRBV12-3 or TRBV12-4 with TRBJ1-1, with D perhaps TRBD1 (6 bases). The germline V and J ends were trimmed by 3 bases and 1 base, with 18 bases remaining between them. This CDR3 region has 17 residues. The CDR3 sequence is CASSFAGGASRNTEAFF. CDR3 nucleotides: TGTGCCAGCAGTTTTGCTGGGGGCGCGTCTAGGAACACTGAAGCTTTCTTT.

There are many counts of this clonotype. The chain links TRBV10-3 to TRBJ1-1, with D unclear. Germline CDR1 is ENHRY and CDR2 is SYGVKD. CDR3 length: 12 amino acids. The V and J ends lost 8 bases and 4 bases respectively, with 11 bases between them. The CDR3 DNA sequence: TGTGCCATCTTAGGGAGTGGCACTGAAGCTTTCTTT. This sequence encodes CAILGSGTEAFF.

At least ten counts were recorded for this clonotype. The chain recombines TRBV11-2 with TRBJ2-7; 8 bases map to TRBD1. The trim removed 7 bases at V and 7 bases at J, leaving 15 bases unmatched. Looked up from germline, CDR1 is SGHAT and CDR2 is FQNNGV. This CDR3 has 15 residues. The CDR3, as DNA: TGTGCCAGCAATACAGGGGGGCTCAAGTATGAGGAGCAGTACTTC. It is translated as CASNTGGLKYEEQYF.

This clonotype was observed a few times. The chain employs TRBV19 and TRBJ1-5; the D gene is possibly TRBD1 (5 bases). The germline V and J ends were trimmed by 4 bases and 5 bases, with 9 bases remaining between them. The V gene's germline CDR1 is LNHDA and CDR2 SQIVND (reference sequence). This CDR3 is built from 13 residues. In DNA form, the CDR3 reads TGTGCCAGTAGTAAGGACACCGATCAGCCCCAGCATTTT. It specifies CASSKDTDQPQHF.

This clonotype was seen ten or more times. CDR3 DNA sequence: TGTGCCAGCAGCCCGCGGACTAATAGCAATCAGCCCCAGCATTTT. Translation: CASSPRTNSNQPQHF. The V gene is TRBV7-2, the J gene TRBJ1-5, with D uncertain. This CDR3 has 15 residues. Germline V gene data show CDR1 as SGHTA and CDR2 as FQGNSA. V shed 5 bases and J shed 0 bases, with 11 bases lying between them.

This clonotype was observed a handful of times. The chain employs TRBV18 and TRBJ1-2; D unclear. From germline, CDR1 is KGHSH and CDR2 LQKENI. The CDR3 is 13 residues long. The V gene lost 0 bases and the J gene lost 0 bases, with 2 bases spanning the gap. The CDR3 region is CASSPPANYGYTF. As DNA, the CDR3 is TGTGCCAGCTCACCACCTGCTAACTATGGCTACACCTTC.

This clonotype has only a few counts. This may come from a read error, since a much larger clone is one base off. The genes are TRBV28 and TRBJ2-5, with TRBD2 identical over 8 bases. Germline assignment: CDR1 MDHEN and CDR2 SYDVKM. Unmatched junction bases numbered 12, after V lost 5 bases and J lost 7 bases. The length of the CDR3 is 15 residues. CDR3 amino acids: CASSLGRMSGGTQYF. The DNA of the CDR3 is TGTGCCAGCAGTCTTGGGAGGATGAGCGGGGGGACCCAGTACTTC.

The chain joins TRBV5-4 to TRBJ2-7; D might be TRBD1 (5 bases). The CDR3 sequence is 15 residues long. Trimming stripped 7 bases from V and 5 bases from J, with 22 bases between. The germline CDR1 and CDR2 sequences are SGHNT and YYREEE (reference sequence). The CDR3 sequence is CASGLDTPKGNEQYF. The DNA for the CDR3 is TGTGCCAGCGGTTTGGACACCCCCAAAGGTAACGAGCAGTACTTC.

Many counts were recorded for this clonotype. This sequence joins TRBV7-6 and TRBJ2-5, with D possibly called TRBD1 or TRBD2 (6 bases each). The ends were cut back, 6 bases at V and 5 bases at J, with 19 bases in the middle. The germline CDR1 and CDR2 sequences are SGHVS and FNYEAQ. The CDR3 consists of 15 residues. The DNA for the CDR3 is TGTGCCAGCAGTCGCAGTTGGGGGGCAACGGAGACCCAGTACTTC. This sequence encodes CASSRSWGATETQYF.

CDR3 in amino acids: CASSIGGNTIYF. The DNA for the CDR3 is TGTGCCAGTAGTATCGGTGGAAACACCATATATTTT. The genes are TRBV19 and TRBJ1-3; D is unresolved. The CDR3 has 12 amino acids. Trimming pared 3 bases from V and 3 bases from J, leaving 3 bases between. In germline, CDR1 is LNHDA, CDR2 SQIVND (reference sequence).

This chain connects TRBV19 to TRBJ2-1; 12 nucleotides agree with TRBD1. Germline V gene lookup returns CDR1 LNHDA and CDR2 SQIVND (reference sequence). The CDR3 loop spans 13 amino acids. J lost 13 bases, V lost 5 bases, and 6 bases had no gene match. The CDR3 sequence: CASSPPGQGAQFF. CDR3 DNA: TGTGCCAGTAGTCCTCCGGGACAGGGGGCACAGTTCTTC.

For this clonotype: A much larger clone differs by one base, so this may be a read error. This chain links TRBV6-2 or TRBV6-3 with TRBJ1-5; 9 nucleotides agree with TRBD1. CDR1 is MNHEY, CDR2 SVGEGT, per germline. The CDR3 totals 14 residues. Here the CDR3 reads CASRTGGSNQPRHF. The CDR3 nucleotides are TGTGCCAGCAGGACAGGGGGTAGCAATCAGCCCCGGCATTTT.

This clonotype occurred a few times. This rearrangement joins TRBV7-2 to TRBJ2-5; D is tentatively TRBD1 or TRBD2 (6 bases each). V lost 8 bases and J lost 0, with 19 bases in between. CDR1 is SGHTA and CDR2 is FQGNSA in the germline V gene. The length of the CDR3 is 16 residues. CDR3 sequence reads: CASRSWKGGHQETQYF. CDR3 coding DNA: TGTGCCAGCCGATCTTGGAAAGGGGGGCACCAAGAGACCCAGTACTTC.